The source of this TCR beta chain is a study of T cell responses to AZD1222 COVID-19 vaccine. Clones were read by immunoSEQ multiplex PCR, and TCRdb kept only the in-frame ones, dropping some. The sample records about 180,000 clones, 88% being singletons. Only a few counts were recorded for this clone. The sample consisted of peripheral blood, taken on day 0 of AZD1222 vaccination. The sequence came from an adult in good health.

The CDR3 sequence: CASSLAVGAANIQYF. The CDR3 DNA sequence: TGTGCCAGCAGCTTGGCCGTAGGGGCCGCAAACATTCAGTACTTC. This rearrangement joins TRBV5-6 to TRBJ2-4; D possibly corresponds to TRBD1 (5 bases). Trimming stripped 0 bases from V and 6 bases from J, with 13 bases between. The CDR3 totals 15 residues. CDR1 and CDR2 (germline): SGHDT, YYEEEE.